This section outlines one TCR beta chain sequence together with its context. There is no known antigen for this receptor. Base-call qualities are not available, and no considerably larger clone is one nucleotide away. Other nucleotide sequences from this sample produce the same CDR3. TCRbeta CDR3 regions were amplified from genomic DNA using the immunoSEQ Assay, a bias-controlled multiplex PCR. The original pipeline was this. The number of nucleated cells in each sample was estimated from the amplification of reference gene primers within the assay. To quantify the absolute abundance of each unique TCRbeta CDR3 rearrangement, sequence reads were collapsed and filtered. Productive Simpson clonality was computed per sample as the square root of Simpson's diversity index over productive rearrangements. This is the immuneACCESS table as TCRdb keeps it, with only in-frame sequences that have V and J called. A part of the clones is gone; compared with another copy, unresolved V genes explain less than half, and the rest is unexplained. V and J calls and clone size are given by that table; D and trimming were obtained from the DNA. Across this sample there are tens of thousands of clones, with 65% to 85% seen only once. The ten biggest clones cover about 15% of the sample.

Each collaborating institution followed its own protocols to collect whole blood in K2EDTA tubes. For TCRbeta analysis, collaborators shipped samples as frozen whole blood, isolated PBMCs, or DNA extracted from either of those sample types. The data are from a study of blood T cell repertoires in COVID-19 (TCRdb year 2020). About the full investigation: The collaborator samples originated in the United States, Italy and Spain and spanned the acute and convalescent phases of COVID-19. The prospective study material was composed of cDNA or gDNA derived from T cells, B-cell-depleted T cells, or PBMCs. Subjects who had been exposed to COVID-19, were actively infected with it, or had recovered from it provided the deeply sampled blood TCRbeta repertoires that made up the dataset. The repertoires were released in a freely available public database meant as a resource for research on the immune response to SARS-CoV-2. The samples were drawn from the first 160 participants of the ongoing ImmuneRACE study and from 950 to 1,500 subjects provided by 6 global collaborators. Sample metadata almost always included a de-identified subject ID, COVID-19 status, age in years and sex. Where available, HLA class I and class II types were taken from metadata supplied by the sample provider and were not determined by assay-based typing.

Inclusive of the bounding cysteine and phenylalanine, the CDR3 is 14 residues long. Solely the CDR3 DNA is kept, with 42 bases framed from the first base. V loses 7 bases of germline sequence and J loses 0 bases, and the interval between the two ends is 12 bases. Per the germline V gene, MNHEY is the CDR1 and SVGAGI is the CDR2. What the authors observed across the whole study: How much clinical and demographic metadata was included differed by source and by participant, and the metadata was provided uncurated.

This clonotype was sampled from a man between 65 and 79 years old with active or convalescent COVID-19. Rearrangement joined TRBV6-5 to TRBJ1-1, with no confidently assigned D gene. Sequencing used peripheral blood. The CDR3 in this case is CASNPLLMNTEAFF. At the DNA level, the sequence is TGTGCCAGCAATCCCCTACTTATGAACACTGAAGCTTTCTTT.